The next 6 T cell receptor beta chains were all read from a single sample in a study of blood T cell repertoires in COVID-19 (dated by TCRdb to between 2020 and 2021). Receptor libraries were prepared by the immunoSEQ multiplex PCR assay. The clones in this table, taken by TCRdb from immuneACCESS, are in-frame only. Not every clone is retained; where verified, under half of the shortfall comes from an unresolved V gene, and the cause of the rest is unknown. Here the sample has about 150,000 clones; 80% to 90% occur a single time. The ten largest account for roughly 2.6% of the sample. The specimen sequenced was peripheral blood. These receptors were taken from a human donor with acute or convalescent COVID-19. The donor label of this sample is uncertain.

V gene TRBV6-5 combines with J gene TRBJ1-1; D is perhaps TRBD1 (5 bases). Germline V gene data show CDR1 as MNHEY and CDR2 as SVGAGI. This CDR3 has 12 residues. The ends were cut back, 7 bases at V and 1 base at J, with 7 bases in the middle. The CDR3 nucleotides are TGTGCCAGCAACCAGGGGAACACTGAAGCTTTCTTT. Protein sequence: CASNQGNTEAFF.

As DNA, the CDR3 is TGCGCCAGCAGCTTGAATCCGGGGGACTATGGCTACACCTTC. Translating it yields CASSLNPGDYGYTF. The chain employs TRBV5-1 and TRBJ1-2, with TRBD1 as a possible D gene (5 bases). The CDR3 length is 14 residues. Per germline, CDR1 SGHRS and CDR2 YFSETQ. The V end was cut by 1 base, the J end by 3 bases, with 10 bases between.

In this sample, this clone turned up once. The chain joins TRBV6-2 or TRBV6-3 to TRBJ1-5; no firm D call. This CDR3 comprises 14 residues. Germline V gives CDR1 MNHEY, CDR2 SVGEGT. V lost 5 bases and J lost 5, with 13 bases in between. CDR3 sequence reads: CASSGLSFDQPQHF. CDR3 in DNA: TGTGCCAGCAGTGGACTTTCTTTTGATCAGCCCCAGCATTTT.

This clone was observed a few times. The chain employs TRBV7-3 and TRBJ1-3; possibly TRBD1 for D (6 bases). Germline CDR1 is SGHTA and CDR2 is FQGTGA. Trimming took off 3 bases at V and 4 bases at J, with 7 bases between the two ends. The CDR3 is 13 amino acids. CDR3 loop: CASSLDSGNTIYF. DNA for the CDR3: TGTGCCAGCAGCTTGGACAGCGGAAACACCATATATTTT.

This chain joins TRBV5-1 and TRBJ1-5; 8 positions match TRBD1. Trimming cost V 4 bases and J 2 bases; bases outside gene matches: 5. CDR1 and CDR2 (germline): SGHRS, YFSETQ. The CDR3 covers 15 residues. The CDR3 spells CASSPQGAGNQPQHF. Here the CDR3 DNA reads TGCGCCAGCAGCCCTCAGGGGGCTGGCAATCAGCCCCAGCATTTT.

The chain recombines TRBV19 with TRBJ1-1; 9 positions agree with TRBD1. The trim removed 3 bases at V and 10 bases at J, leaving 6 bases unmatched. CDR3 length: 13 amino acids. Germline V CDR1 and CDR2: LNHDA, SQIVND (reference sequence). The DNA for the CDR3 is TGTGCCAGTAGTATGCGAGGACAGGGGACAGCTTTCTTT. Encoded protein: CASSMRGQGTAFF.